These T cell receptor beta chains were read from a single sample in a study of blood T cell repertoires in COVID-19. The table came from immunoSEQ multiplex PCR; TCRdb's copy has only in-frame clones and leaves some out. The sample yields 210,000 or so clones, about nine tenths seen once. What was sequenced was peripheral blood. The receptors were sampled from a woman aged 45-65 years with acute or convalescent COVID-19. The CDR3 runs from the conserved cysteine through the conserved F or W. Each record gives: V gene, J gene, D gene, CDR3 length, clone size, CDR3 protein, CDR3 DNA. The D gene is left open where the match is weak. A clone size is listed for some rows: how often the clone was seen (once, few, many), or a class if it is expanded.

TRBV25-1	TRBJ2-2	TRBD1	15	.	CASSRDSPYTGELFF	TGTGCCAGCAGCCGGGACAGCCCGTACACCGGGGAGCTGTTTTTT
TRBV6-5	TRBJ1-2	TRBD1	13	.	CASTNGQAYGYTF	TGTGCCAGCACCAATGGACAGGCTTATGGCTACACCTTC
TRBV5-1	TRBJ1-6	TRBD1	16	.	CASSLVTGTVNSPLHF	TGCGCCAGCAGCTTGGTAACCGGGACAGTAAATTCACCCCTCCACTTT
TRBV4-3	TRBJ1-6	TRBD1	15	.	CASSQEDRLPSPLHF	TGCGCCAGCAGCCAAGAGGACAGGCTCCCTTCACCCCTCCACTTT
TRBV2	TRBJ1-2	.	14	.	CASTPGTILYGYTF	TGTGCCAGCACCCCCGGGACAATCCTTTATGGCTACACCTTC
TRBV6-1	TRBJ2-4	TRBD2	18	.	CASSEAGLAGLAKNIQYF	TGTGCCAGCAGTGAGGCGGGACTAGCGGGACTAGCCAAAAACATTCAGTACTTC
TRBV9	TRBJ1-6	.	14	.	CASSVNRGNSPLHF	TGTGCCAGCAGCGTAAACCGCGGAAATTCACCCCTCCACTTT
TRBV19	TRBJ1-3	.	12	.	CASSIAGNTIYF	TGTGCCAGTAGTATAGCGGGAAACACCATATATTTT
TRBV5-1	TRBJ2-3	.	15	.	CASSLAGDSPDTQYF	TGCGCCAGCAGCTTGGCTGGCGACAGCCCAGATACGCAGTATTTT
TRBV6-6	TRBJ2-1	.	16	.	CASSYPSGTIYNEQFF	TGTGCCAGCAGTTACCCATCCGGGACAATCTACAATGAGCAGTTCTTC
TRBV10-1	TRBJ2-1	TRBD2	16	once	CASSEYAGGPQNEQFF	TGCGCCAGCAGTGAATACGCGGGAGGGCCTCAAAATGAGCAGTTCTTC
TRBV20-1	TRBJ2-1	.	11	.	CSASGENEQFF	TGCAGTGCTTCCGGTGAGAATGAGCAGTTCTTC
TRBV18	TRBJ1-5	TRBD1	13	.	CASSLDRDQPQHF	TGTGCCAGCTCACTCGACAGGGATCAGCCCCAGCATTTT
TRBV12-3/TRBV12-4	TRBJ2-7	TRBD1	13	.	CASSPTGLDEQYF	TGTGCCAGCAGCCCGACAGGGTTGGACGAGCAGTACTTC
TRBV24-1	TRBJ1-4	TRBD1	14	.	CATSPGQGFEKLFF	TGTGCCACCAGTCCAGGACAGGGATTTGAAAAACTGTTTTTT
TRBV5-1	TRBJ1-6	TRBD1	16	.	CASSQEPTGAGSPLHF	TGCGCCAGCAGCCAAGAACCGACAGGGGCAGGATCACCCCTCCACTTT
TRBV10-3	TRBJ1-1	TRBD1	14	.	CAISDRGVDTEAFF	TGTGCCATCAGTGACAGGGGGGTGGACACTGAAGCTTTCTTT
TRBV9	TRBJ2-7	.	18	.	CASSPRGSGGHSSYEQYF	TGTGCCAGCAGCCCTAGAGGGTCGGGCGGTCACTCTTCCTACGAGCAGTACTTC
TRBV11-2	TRBJ1-2	TRBD1	13	.	CASSQGANYGYTF	TGTGCCAGCTCCCAGGGGGCGAACTATGGCTACACCTTC
TRBV10-2	TRBJ2-2	TRBD1	13	.	CASFGQGGRELFF	TGCGCCAGCTTCGGACAGGGAGGCCGGGAGCTGTTTTTT
TRBV10-3	TRBJ2-1	.	12	.	CATGGARNEQFF	TGTGCCACCGGAGGGGCCCGGAATGAGCAGTTCTTC
TRBV6-5	TRBJ2-7	TRBD1	15	.	CASRTGAFSSYEQYF	TGTGCCAGCAGGACAGGGGCCTTTAGCTCCTACGAGCAGTACTTC
TRBV6-1	TRBJ2-7	TRBD1	15	.	CASSPRGTGMYEQYF	TGTGCCAGCAGTCCCAGGGGGACAGGGATGTACGAGCAGTACTTC
TRBV19	TRBJ2-5	.	14	.	CASSISPGEETQYF	TGTGCCAGTAGTATTTCCCCGGGGGAAGAGACCCAGTACTTC
TRBV10-1	TRBJ2-1	TRBD1	16	.	CASSESGTEKYNEQFF	TGCGCCAGCAGTGAGTCCGGGACAGAGAAATACAATGAGCAGTTCTTC
TRBV6-5	TRBJ1-5	TRBD1	16	.	CASSLTGTGGRQPQHF	TGTGCCAGCAGTTTAACCGGGACAGGGGGGCGTCAGCCCCAGCATTTT
TRBV7-2	TRBJ2-3	TRBD1	17	.	CASSSQPTGGGTDTQYF	TGTGCCAGCAGCTCGCAACCGACAGGGGGAGGCACAGATACGCAGTATTTT
TRBV7-6	TRBJ2-1	.	17	.	CASQSGSSGSSYNEQFF	TGTGCCAGCCAGAGCGGAAGTAGCGGTAGCTCCTACAATGAGCAGTTCTTC
TRBV19	TRBJ2-3	TRBD2	16	.	CASSIGASGTKDTQYF	TGTGCCAGTAGTATAGGGGCTAGCGGGACAAAAGATACGCAGTATTTT
TRBV30	TRBJ1-1	.	13	.	CAWSGLGNTEAFF	TGTGCCTGGAGTGGACTAGGGAACACTGAAGCTTTCTTT
TRBV15	TRBJ1-2	.	13	once	CATSRDRGYGYTF	TGTGCCACCAGCAGAGACAGGGGCTATGGCTACACCTTC
TRBV27	TRBJ1-6	TRBD1	14	.	CASSAGQGFPPLHF	TGTGCCAGCAGTGCGGGACAGGGGTTTCCACCCCTCCACTTT
TRBV19	TRBJ2-3	TRBD1	15	.	CASKDRGAFTDTQYF	TGTGCCAGTAAGGACAGGGGGGCCTTCACAGATACGCAGTATTTT
TRBV14	TRBJ1-5	TRBD1	14	.	CASSLTGDNQPQHF	TGTGCCAGCAGCCTGACAGGGGACAATCAGCCCCAGCATTTT
TRBV29-1	TRBJ1-4	.	14	.	CSVEETGWDEKLFF	TGCAGCGTTGAGGAAACAGGGTGGGATGAAAAACTGTTTTTT
TRBV9	TRBJ1-6	.	16	.	CASSVVKRKEPSPLHF	TGTGCCAGCAGCGTAGTGAAGCGGAAAGAACCCTCACCCCTCCACTTT
TRBV29-1	TRBJ2-2	TRBD2	14	.	CSVDSGGATGELFF	TGCAGCGTTGACTCGGGGGGGGCCACCGGGGAGCTGTTTTTT
TRBV18	TRBJ2-1	.	14	.	CASSPPWRGDEQFF	TGTGCCAGCTCACCACCGTGGAGGGGAGATGAGCAGTTCTTC
TRBV7-9	TRBJ1-3	TRBD1	18	.	CASSRWQGELDSGNTIYF	TGTGCCAGCAGCCGCTGGCAGGGGGAGCTCGACTCTGGAAACACCATATATTTT
TRBV30	TRBJ1-5	.	16	.	CAWKPNSGYGNQPQHF	TGTGCCTGGAAACCTAATTCGGGGTATGGCAATCAGCCCCAGCATTTT
TRBV27	TRBJ2-2	TRBD1	16	few	CASSPTGTGAPGELFF	TGTGCCAGCAGTCCGACCGGGACAGGGGCTCCCGGGGAGCTGTTTTTT
TRBV5-3	TRBJ2-5	TRBD2	13	once	CARSSAGEETQYF	TGTGCCAGAAGCTCAGCGGGGGAAGAGACCCAGTACTTC
TRBV6-5	TRBJ2-5	TRBD2	16	once	CASSSPASGRWETQYF	TGTGCCAGCAGTTCCCCGGCTAGCGGTCGTTGGGAGACCCAGTACTTC
TRBV18	TRBJ1-4	TRBD1	15	.	CASSPLATGEGKLFF	TGTGCCAGCTCACCACTAGCGACAGGGGAGGGGAAACTGTTTTTT
TRBV7-2	TRBJ2-6	.	15	.	CASSFRQAGANVLTF	TGTGCCAGCAGCTTCCGACAGGCTGGGGCCAACGTCCTGACTTTC
TRBV10-2	TRBJ1-6	.	13	.	CASRQPYNSPLHF	TGCGCCAGCAGACAGCCCTATAATTCACCCCTCCACTTT
TRBV11-2	TRBJ2-7	.	15	.	CASSPTQGIDYEQYF	TGTGCCAGCAGCCCTACCCAGGGAATAGACTACGAGCAGTACTTC
TRBV11-3	TRBJ2-1	.	15	once	CASSLAGDSYNEQFF	TGTGCCAGCAGCTTAGCGGGGGACTCCTACAATGAGCAGTTCTTC